The rows below give T cell receptor beta chains drawn from one sample of a study of blood T cell repertoires in COVID-19. The method was immunoSEQ multiplex PCR; TCRdb's version includes in-frame clones alone and lacks a portion of them. This sample carries 110,000 to 150,000 clones, approximately 80% of them seen once, and the ten largest clones take over 4%. Sequencing was carried out using peripheral blood. The receptors derive from a woman between 45 and 65 years old with acute or convalescent COVID-19. The CDR3 runs from the conserved cysteine through the conserved F or W. Each record gives: V gene, clone size, J gene, D gene, CDR3 protein, CDR3 DNA. D genes are given only for firm matches. The size entry is marked missing in some rows and otherwise reads once, few, many or a size class.

TRBV6-5	once	TRBJ1-1	NA	CASIAGENTEAFF	TGTGCCAGCATTGCCGGGGAGAACACTGAAGCTTTCTTT
TRBV6-1	once	TRBJ1-2	TRBD1	CASSEGQGTTNYGYTF	TGTGCCAGCAGTGAGGGACAGGGAACAACCAACTATGGCTACACCTTC
TRBV9	NA	TRBJ1-6	NA	CASSVGTGAINSPLHF	TGTGCCAGCAGCGTAGGTACAGGAGCCATTAATTCACCCCTCCACTTT
TRBV5-1	NA	TRBJ1-2	TRBD1	CASSSGQGNYGYTF	TGCGCCAGCAGCTCGGGACAGGGTAACTATGGCTACACCTTC
TRBV7-3	NA	TRBJ1-1	TRBD1	CASSLDRVEAFF	TGTGCCAGCAGCCTCGACAGGGTGGAAGCTTTCTTT
TRBV5-6	NA	TRBJ1-2	NA	CASTPGEGWFGYTF	TGTGCCAGCACTCCCGGTGAGGGTTGGTTTGGCTACACCTTC
TRBV5-8	once	TRBJ2-1	TRBD2	CASTRTGTSGGAGEQFF	TGTGCCAGCACACGTACCGGGACTAGCGGGGGAGCGGGTGAGCAGTTCTTC
TRBV2	once	TRBJ1-2	NA	CASTPGGATIPYGYTF	TGTGCCAGCACCCCGGGGGGGGCAACCATTCCCTATGGCTACACCTTC
TRBV6-1	NA	TRBJ1-2	TRBD1	CASSEPWTGRYGYTF	TGTGCCAGCAGTGAACCCTGGACAGGGCGCTATGGCTACACCTTC
TRBV30	NA	TRBJ2-5	TRBD2	CAWSGGGGAFGETQYF	TGTGCCTGGAGTGGGGGCGGGGGGGCCTTTGGAGAGACCCAGTACTTC
TRBV12-3/TRBV12-4	NA	TRBJ1-1	NA	CASSLKSGGEAFF	TGTGCCAGCAGTTTAAAGAGCGGCGGAGAAGCTTTCTTT
TRBV11-1	few	TRBJ1-1	TRBD1	CASSGTGFGTEAFF	TGTGCCAGCAGCGGGACAGGGTTTGGTACTGAAGCTTTCTTT
TRBV5-1	NA	TRBJ1-1	NA	CASTGSLGTEAFF	TGCGCCAGCACTGGGAGCTTGGGCACTGAAGCTTTCTTT
TRBV7-2	NA	TRBJ1-5	TRBD1	CASSYRGGQPQHF	TGTGCCAGCAGCTACAGGGGTGGACAGCCCCAGCATTTT
TRBV18	NA	TRBJ1-3	NA	CASSPVDSSGNTIYF	TGTGCCAGCTCACCAGTTGACAGCTCTGGAAACACCATATATTTT
TRBV12-3/TRBV12-4	NA	TRBJ1-2	NA	CASSLEPEIGYTF	TGTGCCAGCAGTTTAGAACCAGAAATTGGCTACACCTTC
TRBV7-9	NA	TRBJ2-1	NA	CASSLEMANEQFF	TGTGCCAGCAGCTTAGAGATGGCTAATGAGCAGTTCTTC
TRBV7-3	NA	TRBJ2-1	NA	CASSLPHSDEQFF	TGTGCCAGCAGCTTACCCCATTCGGATGAGCAGTTCTTC
TRBV5-1	NA	TRBJ1-1	NA	CASSLSLSGATEAFF	TGCGCCAGCAGCTTGAGTCTTTCAGGGGCCACTGAAGCTTTCTTT
TRBV11-2	NA	TRBJ1-1	NA	CASSLSVQQNTEAFF	TGTGCCAGCAGCCTTAGCGTACAACAGAACACTGAAGCTTTCTTT
TRBV6-6	few	TRBJ1-5	TRBD1	CASRPTGGNQPQHF	TGTGCCAGCAGGCCGACAGGGGGCAATCAGCCCCAGCATTTT
TRBV7-2	NA	TRBJ1-3	TRBD1	CASSFGTGASGNTIYF	TGTGCCAGCAGCTTCGGGACAGGGGCCTCTGGAAACACCATATATTTT
TRBV7-2	NA	TRBJ1-5	TRBD1	CASSSRGGGMNNQPQHF	TGTGCCAGCAGCTCAAGAGGGGGCGGGATGAACAATCAGCCCCAGCATTTT
TRBV7-2	NA	TRBJ1-2	TRBD1	CASSFGQGAGGYTF	TGTGCCAGCAGCTTCGGCCAGGGGGCGGGTGGCTACACCTTC
TRBV9	NA	TRBJ1-1	NA	CASSVGGVLSEAFF	TGTGCCAGCAGCGTAGGGGGGGTCCTATCTGAAGCTTTCTTT
TRBV7-2	NA	TRBJ1-3	NA	CASSPWGGPSSGNTIYF	TGTGCCAGCAGCCCCTGGGGGGGTCCAAGCTCTGGAAACACCATATATTTT
TRBV4-2	NA	TRBJ1-5	TRBD1	CASSQGGQGNQPQHF	TGTGCCAGCAGCCAAGGAGGACAGGGCAATCAGCCCCAGCATTTT
TRBV6-5	NA	TRBJ2-1	NA	CASSQSGNSYNEQFF	TGTGCCAGCAGCCAAAGCGGTAACTCCTACAATGAGCAGTTCTTC
TRBV5-6	NA	TRBJ2-7	TRBD1	CASSTQSGTGLHEQYF	TGTGCCAGCAGCACCCAGTCCGGGACAGGGCTACACGAGCAGTACTTC
TRBV6-5	once	TRBJ1-1	NA	CASSIFPNTEAFF	TGTGCCAGCTCAATTTTCCCGAACACTGAAGCTTTCTTT
TRBV3-1/TRBV3-2	once	TRBJ1-6	NA	CASSPLYYIGYNSPLHF	TGTGCCAGCAGCCCCTTATACTACATAGGATATAATTCACCCCTCCACTTT
TRBV9	NA	TRBJ1-2	TRBD1	CASSGPRPGTGGDGYTF	TGTGCCAGCAGCGGCCCGAGGCCCGGGACAGGGGGCGATGGCTACACCTTC
TRBV10-3	NA	TRBJ2-5	TRBD1	CAISESTGQLETQYF	TGTGCCATCAGTGAGTCGACGGGACAGTTAGAGACCCAGTACTTC
TRBV4-2	NA	TRBJ2-3	NA	CASSQEGLAADTQYF	TGTGCCAGCAGCCAAGAAGGGCTAGCTGCAGATACGCAGTATTTT
TRBV18	NA	TRBJ1-2	TRBD1	CASSPGKGQGNGYTF	TGTGCCAGCTCACCAGGAAAGGGACAGGGGAATGGCTACACCTTC
TRBV6-2/TRBV6-3	NA	TRBJ1-1	NA	CASSSVGPEAFF	TGTGCCAGCAGTTCGGTGGGGCCGGAAGCTTTCTTT
TRBV18	NA	TRBJ1-6	NA	CASSPRGGVLNSPLHF	TGTGCCAGCTCACCCCGAGGCGGCGTCCTTAATTCACCCCTCCACTTT